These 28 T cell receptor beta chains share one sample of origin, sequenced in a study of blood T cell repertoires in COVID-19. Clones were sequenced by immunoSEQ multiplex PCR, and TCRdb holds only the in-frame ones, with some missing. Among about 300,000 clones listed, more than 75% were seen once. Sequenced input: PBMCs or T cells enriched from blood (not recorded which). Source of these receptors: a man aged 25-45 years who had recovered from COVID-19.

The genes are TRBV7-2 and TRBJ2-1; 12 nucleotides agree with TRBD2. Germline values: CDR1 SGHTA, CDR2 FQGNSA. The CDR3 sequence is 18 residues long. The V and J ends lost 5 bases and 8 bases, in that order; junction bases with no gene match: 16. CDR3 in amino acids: CASSAMSSSGGVLDEQFF. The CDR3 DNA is TGTGCCAGCAGCGCCATGTCGTCTAGCGGGGGGGTGCTGGATGAGCAGTTCTTC.

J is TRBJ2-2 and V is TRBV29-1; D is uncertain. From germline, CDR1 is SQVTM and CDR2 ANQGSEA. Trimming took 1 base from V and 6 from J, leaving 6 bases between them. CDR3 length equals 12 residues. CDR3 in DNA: TGCAGCGTTGAAGGACTGGCCGGGGAGCTGTTTTTT. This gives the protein CSVEGLAGELFF.

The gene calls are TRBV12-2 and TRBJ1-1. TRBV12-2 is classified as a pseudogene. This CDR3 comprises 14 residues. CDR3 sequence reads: CASRFMYGGTEAFF. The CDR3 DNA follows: TGTGCAAGTCGCTTTATGTATGGCGGCACTGAAGCTTTCTTT.

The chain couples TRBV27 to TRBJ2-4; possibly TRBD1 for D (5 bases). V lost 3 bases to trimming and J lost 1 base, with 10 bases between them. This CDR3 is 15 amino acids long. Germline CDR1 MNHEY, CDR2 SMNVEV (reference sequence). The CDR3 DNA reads TGTGCCAGCAGTTTCTCATCAGGGGCCAAAAACATTCAGTACTTC. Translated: CASSFSSGAKNIQYF.

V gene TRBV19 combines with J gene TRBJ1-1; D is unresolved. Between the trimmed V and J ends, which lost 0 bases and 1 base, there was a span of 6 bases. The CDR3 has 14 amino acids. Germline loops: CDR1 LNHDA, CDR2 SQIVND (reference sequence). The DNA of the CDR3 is TGTGCCAGTAGTATAGATGAGGGGAACACTGAAGCTTTCTTT. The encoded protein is CASSIDEGNTEAFF. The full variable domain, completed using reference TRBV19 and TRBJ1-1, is DGGITQSPKYLFRKEGQNVTLSCEQNLNHDAMYWYRQDPGQGLRLIYYSQIVNDFQKGDIAEGYSVSREKKESFPLTVTSAQKNPTAFYLCASSIDEGNTEAFFGQGTRLTVV.

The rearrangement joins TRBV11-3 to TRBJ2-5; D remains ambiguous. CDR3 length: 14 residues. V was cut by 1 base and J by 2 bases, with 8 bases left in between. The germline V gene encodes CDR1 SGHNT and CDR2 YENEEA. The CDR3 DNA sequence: TGTGCCAGCAGCTTAGGACACAGACAAGAGACCCAGTACTTC. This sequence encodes CASSLGHRQETQYF.

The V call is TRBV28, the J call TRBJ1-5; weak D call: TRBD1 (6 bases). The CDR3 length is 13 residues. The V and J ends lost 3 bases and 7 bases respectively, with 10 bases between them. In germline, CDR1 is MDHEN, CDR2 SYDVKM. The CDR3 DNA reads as TGTGCCAGCAGTTTGTCCAGGGGCCAGCCCCAGCATTTT. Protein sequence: CASSLSRGQPQHF.

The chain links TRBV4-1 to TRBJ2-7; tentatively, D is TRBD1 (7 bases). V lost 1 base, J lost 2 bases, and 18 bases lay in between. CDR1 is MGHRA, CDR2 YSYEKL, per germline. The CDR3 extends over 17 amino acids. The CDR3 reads CASSQGRGRTLTYEQYF. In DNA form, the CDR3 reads TGCGCCAGCAGCCAAGGGAGGGGGCGCACCCTCACCTACGAGCAGTACTTC.

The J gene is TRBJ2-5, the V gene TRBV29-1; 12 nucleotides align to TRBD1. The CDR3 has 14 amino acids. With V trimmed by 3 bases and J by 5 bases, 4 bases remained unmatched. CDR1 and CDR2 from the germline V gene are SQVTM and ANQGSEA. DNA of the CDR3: TGCAGCGTTGACACGGGACAGGGGGCCGAGACCCAGTACTTC. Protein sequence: CSVDTGQGAETQYF.

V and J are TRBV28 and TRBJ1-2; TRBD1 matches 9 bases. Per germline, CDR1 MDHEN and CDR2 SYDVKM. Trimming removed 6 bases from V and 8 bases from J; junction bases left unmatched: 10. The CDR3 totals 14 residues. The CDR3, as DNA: TGTGCCAGCAGCCCTCTACAGGGGGCAAGGGGCTACACCTTC. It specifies CASSPLQGARGYTF.

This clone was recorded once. This CDR3 is CASRGSGTTNSPLHF. The CDR3 DNA reads as TGTGCCAGTAGAGGGTCCGGGACAACAAATTCACCCCTCCACTTT. The chain has TRBV19 and TRBJ1-6, with D perhaps matching TRBD1 (6 bases). Trimming took off 6 bases at V and 7 bases at J, with 16 bases between the two ends. The CDR3 has 15 amino acids. Germline V CDR1 and CDR2: LNHDA, SQIVND (reference sequence).

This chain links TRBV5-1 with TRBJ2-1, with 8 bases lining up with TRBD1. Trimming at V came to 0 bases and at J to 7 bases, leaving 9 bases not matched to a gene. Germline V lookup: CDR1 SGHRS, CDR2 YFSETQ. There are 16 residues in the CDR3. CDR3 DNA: TGCGCCAGCAGCTTGGCCCACGGACAGGGCGGGAATGAGCAGTTCTTC. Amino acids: CASSLAHGQGGNEQFF.

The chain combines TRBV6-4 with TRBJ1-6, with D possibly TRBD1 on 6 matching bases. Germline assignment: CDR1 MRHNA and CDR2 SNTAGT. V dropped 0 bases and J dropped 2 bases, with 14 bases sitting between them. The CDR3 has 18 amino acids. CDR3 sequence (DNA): TGTGCCAGCAGTGACTCGTGGACAGAGGGCCCCTATAATTCACCCCTCCACTTT. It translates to CASSDSWTEGPYNSPLHF.

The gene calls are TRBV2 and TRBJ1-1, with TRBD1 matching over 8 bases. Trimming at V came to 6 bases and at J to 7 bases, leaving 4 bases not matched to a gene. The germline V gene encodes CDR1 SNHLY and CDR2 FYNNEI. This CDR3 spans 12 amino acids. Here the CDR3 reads CASSDRGFEAFF. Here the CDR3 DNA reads TGTGCCAGCAGCGACAGGGGCTTTGAAGCTTTCTTT.

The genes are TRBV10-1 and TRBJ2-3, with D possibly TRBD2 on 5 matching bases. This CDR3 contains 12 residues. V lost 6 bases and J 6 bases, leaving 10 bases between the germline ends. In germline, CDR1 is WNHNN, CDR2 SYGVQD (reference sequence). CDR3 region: CASSKLEDTQYF. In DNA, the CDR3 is TGCGCCAGCAGCAAACTAGAGGATACGCAGTATTTT.

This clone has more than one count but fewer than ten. Written as DNA, the CDR3 is TGTGCCAGCAGTTTAGTTTGGGGGCCGACCGGGGAGCTGTTTTTT. This translates into CASSLVWGPTGELFF. This chain joins TRBV27 and TRBJ2-2; D perhaps matches TRBD1 (6 bases). The ends were cut back, 2 bases at V and 5 bases at J, with 12 bases in the middle. The CDR3 runs to 15 residues. Germline CDR1 is MNHEY and CDR2 is SMNVEV (reference sequence).

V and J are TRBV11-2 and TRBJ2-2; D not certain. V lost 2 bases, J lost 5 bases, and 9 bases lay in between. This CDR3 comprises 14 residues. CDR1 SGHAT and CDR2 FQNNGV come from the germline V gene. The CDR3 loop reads CASSLPGRTGELFF. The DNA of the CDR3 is TGTGCCAGCAGCTTACCAGGTCGTACCGGGGAGCTGTTTTTT.

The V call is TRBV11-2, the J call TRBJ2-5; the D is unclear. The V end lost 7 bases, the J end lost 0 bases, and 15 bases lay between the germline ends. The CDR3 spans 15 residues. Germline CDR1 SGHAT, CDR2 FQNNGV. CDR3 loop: CASIRFGRHQETQYF. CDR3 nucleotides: TGTGCCAGCATCCGGTTTGGGCGACACCAAGAGACCCAGTACTTC.

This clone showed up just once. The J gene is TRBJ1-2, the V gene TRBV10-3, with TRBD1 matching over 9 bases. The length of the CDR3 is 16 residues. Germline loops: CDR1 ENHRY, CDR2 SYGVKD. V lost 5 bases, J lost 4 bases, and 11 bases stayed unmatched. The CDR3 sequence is CAISPGQGRLSYGYTF. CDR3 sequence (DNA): TGTGCCATCAGTCCGGGACAGGGCCGGTTGAGCTATGGCTACACCTTC.

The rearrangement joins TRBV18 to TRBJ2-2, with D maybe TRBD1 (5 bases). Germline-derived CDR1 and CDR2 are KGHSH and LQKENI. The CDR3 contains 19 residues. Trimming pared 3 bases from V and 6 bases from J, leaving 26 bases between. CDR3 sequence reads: CASSPTSRTQPAIPGELFF. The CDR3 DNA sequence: TGTGCCAGCTCACCGACGTCAAGGACACAACCTGCGATCCCCGGGGAGCTGTTTTTT.

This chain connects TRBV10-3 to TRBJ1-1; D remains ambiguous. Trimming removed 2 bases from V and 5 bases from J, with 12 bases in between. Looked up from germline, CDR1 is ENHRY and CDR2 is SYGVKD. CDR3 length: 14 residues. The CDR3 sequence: CAISERAGRTEAFF. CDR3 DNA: TGTGCCATCAGTGAGAGGGCGGGAAGGACTGAAGCTTTCTTT.

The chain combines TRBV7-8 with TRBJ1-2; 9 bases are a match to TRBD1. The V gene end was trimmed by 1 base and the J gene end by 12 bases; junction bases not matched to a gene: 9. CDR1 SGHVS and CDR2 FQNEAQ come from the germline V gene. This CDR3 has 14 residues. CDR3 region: CASSLDHGTGLNTF. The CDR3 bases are TGTGCCAGCAGCTTAGACCACGGGACAGGGCTTAACACCTTC.

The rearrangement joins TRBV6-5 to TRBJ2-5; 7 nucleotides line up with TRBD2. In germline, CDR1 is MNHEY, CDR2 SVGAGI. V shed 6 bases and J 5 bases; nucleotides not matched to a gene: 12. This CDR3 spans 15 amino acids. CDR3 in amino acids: CASSRDYGKGETQYF. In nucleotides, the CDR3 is TGTGCCAGCAGCCGGGACTACGGGAAAGGGGAGACCCAGTACTTC.

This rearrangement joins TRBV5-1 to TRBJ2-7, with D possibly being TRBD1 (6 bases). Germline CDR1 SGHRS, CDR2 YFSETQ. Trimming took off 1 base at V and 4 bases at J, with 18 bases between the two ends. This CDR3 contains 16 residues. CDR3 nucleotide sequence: TGCGCCAGCAGCTTGTCGGGTCAAGGGGGTCAATACGAGCAGTACTTC. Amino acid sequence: CASSLSGQGGQYEQYF.

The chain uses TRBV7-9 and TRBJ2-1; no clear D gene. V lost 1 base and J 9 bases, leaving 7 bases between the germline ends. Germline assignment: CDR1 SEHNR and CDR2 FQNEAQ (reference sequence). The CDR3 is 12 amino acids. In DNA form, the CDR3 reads TGTGCCAGCAGCTTAGAGCTTAGTGAGCAGTTCTTC. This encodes CASSLELSEQFF.

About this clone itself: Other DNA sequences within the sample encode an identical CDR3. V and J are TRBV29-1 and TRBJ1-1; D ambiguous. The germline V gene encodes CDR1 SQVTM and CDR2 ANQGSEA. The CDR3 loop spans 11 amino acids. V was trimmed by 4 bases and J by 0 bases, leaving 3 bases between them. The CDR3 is CSVVMNTEAFF. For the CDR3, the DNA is TGCAGCGTTGTAATGAACACTGAAGCTTTCTTT.

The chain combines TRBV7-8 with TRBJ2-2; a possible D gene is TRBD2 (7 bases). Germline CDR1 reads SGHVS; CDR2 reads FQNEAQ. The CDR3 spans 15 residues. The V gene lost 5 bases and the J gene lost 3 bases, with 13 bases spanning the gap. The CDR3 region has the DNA TGTGCCAGCAGCCCTGACGGGGGGCACACCGGGGAGCTGTTTTTT. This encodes CASSPDGGHTGELFF.

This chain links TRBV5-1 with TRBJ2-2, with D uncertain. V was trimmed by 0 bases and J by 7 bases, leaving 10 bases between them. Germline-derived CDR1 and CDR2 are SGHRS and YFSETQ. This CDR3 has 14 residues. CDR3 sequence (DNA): TGCGCCAGCAGCTTGGGAACTGCCCTCGGGGAGCTGTTTTTT. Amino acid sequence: CASSLGTALGELFF.